A single sample is the source of the 20 T cell receptor beta chains below, sequenced in a study of T cells expressing NK-cell markers. Reprocessing the 5' RACE reads, TCRdb reports a single entry for every CDR3 protein and omits DNA. This listing includes roughly 120,000 distinct CDR3 sequences. Sequencing was carried out using blood T cells: a sorted CD56 or NKG2C T cell subset, CD4+ or CD8+ T cells, or bulk PBMC T cells (not recorded which). The source is a woman aged 18 to 75 in good health.

This chain uses TRBV20-1 with TRBJ2-7; there is no DNA to check the TCRdb D call of TRBD1. There are 11 residues in the CDR3. CDR1 and CDR2 (germline): DFQATT, SNEGSKA (reference sequence). The CDR3 protein is CSADRAYEQYF.

This chain uses TRBV29-1 with TRBJ1-2; TCRdb outputs TRBD1, but without DNA this stays unchecked. The CDR3 has 12 amino acids. CDR1 and CDR2 (germline): SQVTM, ANQGSEA. CDR3: CSVPQGPRGYTF. Drawing the rest from reference TRBV29-1 and TRBJ1-2, the complete variable domain is SAVISQKPSRDICQRGTSLTIQCQVDSQVTMMFWYRQQPGQSLTLIATANQGSEATYESGFVIDKFPISRPNLTFSTLTVSNMSPEDSSIYLCSVPQGPRGYTFGSGTRLTVV.

The rearrangement links TRBV6-1 to TRBJ1-2; TCRdb's assignment of TRBD1 cannot be checked, as there is no DNA. Per the germline V gene, CDR1 is MNHNS and CDR2 is SASEGT. The CDR3 is 14 amino acids. CDR3 protein: CASRPWRGDYGYTF.

The chain links TRBV5-4 to TRBJ2-1; the TRBD1 assignment by TCRdb is unverifiable without DNA. The CDR3 spans 15 residues. Germline V lookup: CDR1 SGHNT, CDR2 YYREEE (reference sequence). The CDR3 loop reads CARRQTGGPYNEQFF.

The V gene is TRBV13, the J gene TRBJ2-1. Per germline, CDR1 PRHDT and CDR2 FYEKMQ (reference sequence). The CDR3 consists of 15 residues. The chain's CDR3 is CASSLAGSSYNEQFF.

The CDR3 region is CAIHSGNNEQFF. This chain links TRBV24-1 with TRBJ2-1. The CDR3 loop spans 12 amino acids. CDR1 and CDR2 (germline): KGHDR, SFDVKD.

The CDR3 region is CASQWVATGELFF. V usage is TRBV12-3 or TRBV12-4 and J usage is TRBJ2-2. CDR3 length equals 13 residues.

The V call is TRBV4-3, the J call TRBJ1-2; TCRdb proposes TRBD1, but this gene call is untestable without DNA. Germline V lookup: CDR1 LGHNA, CDR2 YSLEER. This CDR3 region has 15 residues. CDR3 residues: CASSQITGGADGYTF.

This chain connects TRBV7-3 to TRBJ2-3; TCRdb returns TRBD2, unconfirmable since there is no DNA. Germline lookup yields CDR1 SGHTA and CDR2 FQGTGA. This CDR3 region has 15 residues. CDR3 in amino acids: CASSLELRGTDTQYF. Drawing the rest from reference TRBV7-3 and TRBJ2-3, the complete variable domain is GAGVSQTPSNKVTEKGKYVELRCDPISGHTALYWYRQSLGQGPEFLIYFQGTGAADDSGLPNDRFFAVRPEGSVSTLKIQRTERGDSAVYLCASSLELRGTDTQYFGPGTRLTVL.

The chain carries TRBV27 and TRBJ2-2; TCRdb outputs TRBD2, but without DNA this stays unchecked. CDR1 MNHEY and CDR2 SMNVEV come from the germline V gene (reference sequence). The CDR3 loop spans 20 amino acids. This CDR3 reads CASSSEQLAGGPLNTGELFF.

This rearrangement joins TRBV7-8 to TRBJ1-1; the TRBD1 assignment by TCRdb is unverifiable without DNA. From germline, CDR1 is SGHVS and CDR2 FQNEAQ. The CDR3 covers 13 residues. The CDR3 protein is CASSPSGDTEAFF.

This rearrangement joins TRBV4-1 to TRBJ2-1; TCRdb designates TRBD1, a call that cannot be tested without DNA. Germline CDR1 reads MGHRA; CDR2 reads YSYEKL. This CDR3 has 16 residues. CDR3 in amino acids: CASSQARGTGYNEQFF.

The rearrangement links TRBV25-1 to TRBJ1-2; the D gene TCRdb calls, TRBD1, cannot be checked with no DNA. The CDR3 covers 12 residues. Germline assignment: CDR1 MGHDK and CDR2 SYGVNS. CDR3 in amino acids: CASSAGNNGYTF.

The V and J genes are TRBV20-1 and TRBJ2-1; there is no DNA to check the TCRdb D call of TRBD2. Germline V gene sequence: CDR1 DFQATT, CDR2 SNEGSKA (reference sequence). This CDR3 region has 18 residues. The CDR3 sequence: CSASKSGTSGGNYNEQFF.

This chain links TRBV21-1 with TRBJ2-5; there is no DNA to check the TCRdb D call of TRBD1. TRBV21-1 is flagged as a pseudogene. CDR3 length: 17 amino acids. The CDR3 spells CASSPSISRGPQETQYF.

This rearrangement joins TRBV4-1 to TRBJ2-1. Germline V gives CDR1 MGHRA, CDR2 YSYEKL. The CDR3 runs 13 residues. The CDR3 region is CASSEQEGYEQFF.

This chain connects TRBV19 to TRBJ2-1; TCRdb outputs TRBD2, but without DNA this stays unchecked. The CDR3 extends over 16 amino acids. CDR1 is LNHDA and CDR2 is SQIVND in the germline V gene (reference sequence). This CDR3 reads CASSTAAGLYFGEQFF.

The chain links TRBV7-9 to TRBJ1-4; there is no DNA to check the TCRdb D call of TRBD1. This CDR3 has 13 residues. Germline V gene lookup returns CDR1 SEHNR and CDR2 FQNEAQ (reference sequence). This CDR3 reads CASTDSLNEKLFF.

The chain couples TRBV12-3 or TRBV12-4 to TRBJ2-5. The CDR3 is 14 amino acids. The CDR3 here is CASSPFLPQETQYF.

The rearrangement links TRBV19 to TRBJ2-1; TCRdb names TRBD1, which stays unverified in the absence of DNA. The CDR3 has 13 amino acids. The germline CDR1 and CDR2 sequences are LNHDA and SQIVND (reference sequence). Here the CDR3 reads CASRTTGRDEQFF.